The entry that follows covers one T cell receptor beta chain sequence. Generated by immunoSEQ multiplex PCR, the TCRdb table keeps only in-frame clones and is missing some. Here the sample spans about 160,000 clones, less than 85% being singletons. The data originate from a study of blood T cell repertoires in COVID-19. Germline CDR1 reads MDHEN; CDR2 reads SYDVKM. The CDR3 has 12 amino acids. The V end lost 5 bases, the J end lost 7 bases, and 9 bases lay between the germline ends. The origin of this receptor is a human donor with acute or convalescent COVID-19. The donor label of this sample is uncertain. Sequenced input: peripheral blood. V gene TRBV28 combines with J gene TRBJ1-5; perhaps TRBD1 as D (6 bases). In nucleotides, the CDR3 is TGTGCCAGCAGTCTCGGACAGCAGCCCCAGCATTTT. Encoded protein: CASSLGQQPQHF.